This is a list of T cell receptor beta chains from one sample in a study of blood T cells in healthy people across ages. Each CDR3 protein gets one entry after TCRdb re-called the 5' RACE reads with MiXCR. The table records approximately 800,000 distinct CDR3 sequences, 62% of them present only once. The specimen was blood. The receptor source for this set is a young man in good health. CDR3s include the opening cysteine and the closing phenylalanine or tryptophan. D genes are given only for firm matches. The size entry is marked missing in some rows and otherwise reads once, few, many or a size class.

CDR3: CASSASLQGGRETQYF; DNA: TGTGCCAGCAGTGCATCCTTACAGGGTGGCAGGGAGACCCAGTACTTC; V: TRBV6-2/TRBV6-3; length: 16; size: NA; J: TRBJ2-5; D: NA
CDR3: CATRGIGANVLTF; DNA: TGTGCCACAAGGGGGATCGGGGCCAACGTCCTGACTTTC; V: TRBV28; length: 13; size: NA; J: TRBJ2-6; D: NA
CDR3: CSAYGQPEPNQPQHF; DNA: TGCAGTGCTTATGGACAGCCCGAACCCAATCAGCCCCAGCATTTT; V: TRBV20-1; length: 15; size: NA; J: TRBJ1-5; D: NA
CDR3: CASSSQDRAYEQYF; DNA: TGTGCCAGCAGCTCTCAGGACAGGGCCTACGAGCAGTACTTC; V: TRBV7-9; length: 14; size: NA; J: TRBJ2-7; D: TRBD1
CDR3: CASSLQGAFRSNQPQHF; DNA: TGTGCCAGCAGTCTTCAGGGGGCTTTTAGGAGCAATCAGCCCCAGCATTTT; V: TRBV12-3/TRBV12-4; length: 17; size: few; J: TRBJ1-5; D: TRBD1
CDR3: CASSLYGVGQLSQPQHF; DNA: TGTGCCAGCAGTCTGTACGGGGTCGGGCAATTAAGTCAGCCCCAGCATTTT; V: TRBV27; length: 17; size: NA; J: TRBJ1-5; D: NA
CDR3: CASSLARGNSPLHF; DNA: TGTGCCAGCAGTTTAGCCAGGGGGAATTCACCCCTCCACTTT; V: TRBV27; length: 14; size: few; J: TRBJ1-6; D: TRBD1
CDR3: CASSGTGGGNEQFF; DNA: TGTGCCAGCAGTGGAACAGGGGGAGGCAATGAGCAGTTCTTC; V: TRBV2; length: 14; size: NA; J: TRBJ2-1; D: TRBD1
CDR3: CSARDPRQGSSEQYF; DNA: TGCAGTGCTAGAGATCCCCGACAGGGGTCAAGCGAGCAGTACTTC; V: TRBV20-1; length: 15; size: NA; J: TRBJ2-7; D: TRBD1
CDR3: CASSQEVLAGEETQYF; DNA: TGTGCCAGCAGCCAAGAAGTTCTAGCGGGGGAAGAGACCCAGTACTTC; V: TRBV4-2; length: 16; size: few; J: TRBJ2-5; D: TRBD2
CDR3: CSVEWTGSYEQYF; DNA: TGCAGCGTTGAATGGACAGGATCCTACGAGCAGTACTTC; V: TRBV29-1; length: 13; size: NA; J: TRBJ2-7; D: TRBD1
CDR3: CASSPGQNEKLFF; DNA: TGTGCCAGCAGTCCCGGACAGAATGAAAAACTGTTTTTT; V: TRBV6-6; length: 13; size: NA; J: TRBJ1-4; D: NA
CDR3: CASSHPPVGSREQYF; DNA: TGTGCCAGCAGCCATCCGCCGGTTGGGAGTCGAGAGCAGTACTTC; V: TRBV27; length: 15; size: NA; J: TRBJ2-4; D: NA
CDR3: CSARKQGSNEKLFF; DNA: TGCAGTGCTAGGAAACAGGGGAGTAATGAAAAACTGTTTTTT; V: TRBV20-1; length: 14; size: few; J: TRBJ1-4; D: TRBD1
CDR3: CASGLGVYEQYF; DNA: TGTGCCAGCGGACTAGGGGTCTACGAGCAGTACTTC; V: TRBV6-5; length: 12; size: NA; J: TRBJ2-7; D: TRBD2
CDR3: CASTPLAGGVDTQYF; DNA: TGTGCCAGCACCCCACTAGCGGGGGGTGTAGATACGCAGTATTTT; V: TRBV28; length: 15; size: NA; J: TRBJ2-3; D: TRBD2
CDR3: CASSQDPGFGQPQHF; DNA: TGCGCCAGCAGCCAAGATCCCGGTTTTGGGCAGCCCCAGCATTTT; V: TRBV4-3; length: 15; size: few; J: TRBJ1-5; D: NA
CDR3: CASSQTDSTSYEQYF; DNA: TGTGCCAGCAGCCAGACGGACAGCACCTCCTACGAGCAGTACTTC; V: TRBV4-2; length: 15; size: NA; J: TRBJ2-7; D: NA
CDR3: CSVGRQGWKNEQFF; DNA: TGCAGCGTTGGGAGACAGGGATGGAAGAATGAGCAGTTCTTC; V: TRBV29-1; length: 14; size: NA; J: TRBJ2-1; D: TRBD1
CDR3: CASSYQKGQGTGANVLTF; DNA: TGTGCCAGCAGCTACCAGAAGGGACAGGGAACTGGGGCCAACGTCCTGACTTTC; V: TRBV6-2/TRBV6-3; length: 18; size: few; J: TRBJ2-6; D: TRBD1
CDR3: CASSLGGGTADTQYF; DNA: TGTGCCAGCAGCTTGGGCGGGGGGACAGCAGATACGCAGTATTTT; V: TRBV7-2; length: 15; size: NA; J: TRBJ2-3; D: NA
CDR3: CSVDPGRGTDTQYF; DNA: TGCAGCGTTGACCCCGGACGGGGAACAGATACGCAGTATTTT; V: TRBV29-1; length: 14; size: NA; J: TRBJ2-3; D: NA
CDR3: CASSDMTSGRYEQYF; DNA: TGTGCCAGCAGTGACATGACTAGCGGGAGGTACGAGCAGTACTTC; V: TRBV25-1; length: 15; size: NA; J: TRBJ2-7; D: TRBD2
CDR3: CASSQDHAGGSYEQYF; DNA: TGTGCCAGCAGCCAAGATCACGCGGGGGGCTCCTACGAGCAGTACTTC; V: TRBV4-2; length: 16; size: few; J: TRBJ2-7; D: TRBD2
CDR3: CASSLLVAGGPVAETQYF; DNA: TGTGCCAGCAGTTTATTAGTAGCGGGGGGGCCCGTTGCGGAGACCCAGTACTTC; V: TRBV28; length: 18; size: NA; J: TRBJ2-5; D: TRBD2
CDR3: CASSQVGALGEQYF; DNA: TGCGCCAGCAGCCAAGTGGGGGCCCTAGGCGAGCAGTACTTC; V: TRBV4-3; length: 14; size: NA; J: TRBJ2-7; D: NA
CDR3: CATSRDGGAGNEKLFF; DNA: TGTGCCACCAGCAGAGATGGAGGGGCGGGTAATGAAAAACTGTTTTTT; V: TRBV15; length: 16; size: few; J: TRBJ1-4; D: NA
CDR3: CSAVDRGRSPLHF; DNA: TGCAGTGCTGTCGACAGGGGGAGATCACCCCTCCACTTT; V: TRBV20-1; length: 13; size: NA; J: TRBJ1-6; D: TRBD1
CDR3: CATSSLADRQETQFF; DNA: TGTGCCACCAGCTCCCTGGCGGACAGACAAGAGACCCAGTTCTTC; V: TRBV15; length: 15; size: NA; J: TRBJ2-1; D: NA
CDR3: CASQRTGAQETQYF; DNA: TGTGCCAGCCAAAGGACAGGGGCCCAAGAGACCCAGTACTTC; V: TRBV25-1; length: 14; size: NA; J: TRBJ2-5; D: TRBD1
CDR3: CASRRPSTEQFF; DNA: TGTGCCAGCAGGCGCCCTAGCACGGAGCAGTTCTTC; V: TRBV12-3/TRBV12-4; length: 12; size: once; J: TRBJ2-1; D: NA
CDR3: CASRMDRDYGYTF; DNA: TGTGCCAGCAGGATGGACAGGGACTATGGCTACACCTTC; V: TRBV27; length: 13; size: few; J: TRBJ1-2; D: TRBD1
CDR3: CASSPGLANIQYF; DNA: TGCGCCAGCAGCCCAGGACTAGCAAACATTCAGTACTTC; V: TRBV4-3; length: 13; size: NA; J: TRBJ2-4; D: TRBD2